These 3 T cell receptor beta chains came from one sample sequenced in a study of shared clonotypes between healthy human individuals (TCRdb year 2020). Receptor amplification or capture employed the immunoSEQ multiplex PCR assay. Not all clones reach the TCRdb copy of this immuneACCESS table, which keeps in-frame sequences only. Checked studies attribute under half of the gap to unresolved V genes and leave the rest unexplained. A total of 1.4 million or so clones appear in this sample, approximately 98.5% of them only once. The ten largest clonotypes hold 0.36% of the sample. Sequencing was done on a sample of naive CD4+ T cells sorted from blood. Sample cell subset or site, as interpreted from the label and publication: CD45RA+ positively selected. Receptor source: a man younger than 40 in good health.

The CDR3 loop reads CASSSPRWDYTF. CDR3 nucleotide sequence: TGTGCCAGCAGCTCCCCCAGGTGGGACTACACCTTC. The genes are TRBV7-9 and TRBJ1-2; no firm D call. CDR1 and CDR2 from the germline V gene are SEHNR and FQNEAQ (reference sequence). The CDR3 sequence is 12 residues long. V was trimmed by 4 bases and J by 10 bases, leaving 13 bases between them.

The chain is built from TRBV18 and TRBJ2-3; 9 bases are shared with TRBD2. Germline trimming cut 4 bases from V and 5 bases from J; bases unmatched to any gene: 7. The CDR3 length is 15 residues. Germline CDR1 KGHSH, CDR2 LQKENI. The CDR3 loop is CASSRSSGSKDTQYF. In DNA, the CDR3 is TGTGCCAGCTCACGTAGTAGCGGGAGTAAAGATACGCAGTATTTT.

The V gene is TRBV27, the J gene TRBJ2-2, with 13 bases aligning to TRBD2. CDR1 and CDR2 from the germline V gene are MNHEY and SMNVEV (reference sequence). Trimming cost V 6 bases and J 6 bases; bases outside gene matches: 7. CDR3 size: 16 residues. The DNA for the CDR3 is TGTGCCAGCAGAAGGACTAGCGGGAGCTCAGCCGGGGAGCTGTTTTTT. It translates to CASRRTSGSSAGELFF.